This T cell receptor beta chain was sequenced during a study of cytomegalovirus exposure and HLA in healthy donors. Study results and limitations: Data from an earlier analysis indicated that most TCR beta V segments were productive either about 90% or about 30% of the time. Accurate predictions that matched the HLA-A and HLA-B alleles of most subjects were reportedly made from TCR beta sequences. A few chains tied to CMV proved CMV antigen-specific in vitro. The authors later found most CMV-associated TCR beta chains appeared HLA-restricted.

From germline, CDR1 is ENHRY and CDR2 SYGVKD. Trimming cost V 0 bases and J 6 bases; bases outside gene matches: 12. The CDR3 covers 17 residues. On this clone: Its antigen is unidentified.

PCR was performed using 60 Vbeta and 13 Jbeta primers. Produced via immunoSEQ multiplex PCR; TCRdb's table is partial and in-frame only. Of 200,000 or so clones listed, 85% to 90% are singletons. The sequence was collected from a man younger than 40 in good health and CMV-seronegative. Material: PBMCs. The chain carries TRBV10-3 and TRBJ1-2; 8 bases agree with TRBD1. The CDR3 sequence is CAISESGGTGGTDGYTF. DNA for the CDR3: TGTGCCATCAGTGAGTCGGGGGGAACAGGGGGTACGGATGGCTACACCTTC.